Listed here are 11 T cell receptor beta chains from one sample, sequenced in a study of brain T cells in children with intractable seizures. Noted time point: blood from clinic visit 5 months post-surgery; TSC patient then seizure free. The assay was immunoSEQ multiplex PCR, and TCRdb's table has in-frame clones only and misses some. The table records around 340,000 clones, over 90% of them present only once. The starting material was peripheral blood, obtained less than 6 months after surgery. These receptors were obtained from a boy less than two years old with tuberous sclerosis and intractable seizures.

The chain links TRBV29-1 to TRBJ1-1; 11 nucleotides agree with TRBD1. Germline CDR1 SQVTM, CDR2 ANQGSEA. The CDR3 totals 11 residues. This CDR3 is CRADRGPEAFF. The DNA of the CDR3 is TGCAGGGCGGACAGGGGGCCTGAAGCTTTCTTT.

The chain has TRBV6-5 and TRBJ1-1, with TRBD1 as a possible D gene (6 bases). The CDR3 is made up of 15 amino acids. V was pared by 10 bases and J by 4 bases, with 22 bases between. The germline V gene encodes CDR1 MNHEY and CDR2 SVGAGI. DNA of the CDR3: TGTGCCACCCTCCCCCAGGACAGAATTGTCACTGAAGCTTTCTTT. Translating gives CATLPQDRIVTEAFF.

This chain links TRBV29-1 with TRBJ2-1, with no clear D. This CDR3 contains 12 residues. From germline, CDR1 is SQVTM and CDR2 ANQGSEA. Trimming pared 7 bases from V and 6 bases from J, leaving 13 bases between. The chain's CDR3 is CSAERLANEQFF. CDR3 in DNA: TGCAGCGCCGAAAGGTTAGCCAATGAGCAGTTCTTC.

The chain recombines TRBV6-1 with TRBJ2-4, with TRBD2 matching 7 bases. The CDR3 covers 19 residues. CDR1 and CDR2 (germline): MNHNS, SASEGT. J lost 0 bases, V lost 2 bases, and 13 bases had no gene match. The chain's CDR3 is CASSEMRGSQMIAKNIQYF. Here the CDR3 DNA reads TGTGCCAGCAGTGAAATGCGGGGGTCCCAGATGATAGCCAAAAACATTCAGTACTTC.

CDR3 region: CASSVDSWTSAYEQYF. In DNA, the CDR3 is TGTGCCAGCAGCGTAGATTCGTGGACTAGCGCCTACGAGCAGTACTTC. The chain employs TRBV9 and TRBJ2-7; TRBD2 matches 9 bases. V was pared by 0 bases and J by 2 bases, with 6 bases of the junction left unmatched. The CDR3 runs 16 residues. Germline V gene data show CDR1 as SGDLS and CDR2 as YYNGEE.

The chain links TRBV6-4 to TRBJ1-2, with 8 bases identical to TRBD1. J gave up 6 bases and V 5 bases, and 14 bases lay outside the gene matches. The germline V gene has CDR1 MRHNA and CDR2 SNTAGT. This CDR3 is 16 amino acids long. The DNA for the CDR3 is TGTGCCAGCAGTCCCCGGACAGGGACCAGGTTGGATGGCTACACCTTC. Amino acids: CASSPRTGTRLDGYTF.

The DNA for the CDR3 is TGTGCCAGTAGTATTCCGGAGGAGCCGTCAAGGAACACTGAAGCTTTCTTT. Translating it yields CASSIPEEPSRNTEAFF. The V gene is TRBV19, the J gene TRBJ1-1; the D is unclear. Germline V gene data show CDR1 as LNHDA and CDR2 as SQIVND (reference sequence). The CDR3 covers 17 residues. Trimming took 3 bases from V and 1 from J, leaving 18 bases between them.

In DNA form, the CDR3 reads TGCGCCAGCAGCTTGGAAAGGGGGGGCACTGAAGCTTTCTTT. Translating it yields CASSLERGGTEAFF. The genes are TRBV5-1 and TRBJ1-1; a possible D gene is TRBD1 (6 bases). V gave up 0 bases and J gave up 4 bases, with 10 bases separating them. Germline V lookup: CDR1 SGHRS, CDR2 YFSETQ. This CDR3 has 14 amino acids.

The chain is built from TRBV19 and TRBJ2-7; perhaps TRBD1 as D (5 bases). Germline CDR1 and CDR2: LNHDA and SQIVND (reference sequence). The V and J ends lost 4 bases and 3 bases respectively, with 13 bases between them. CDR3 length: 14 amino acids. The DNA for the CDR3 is TGTGCCAGTAGTACTCTGGACACCTACTACGAGCAGTACTTC. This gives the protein CASSTLDTYYEQYF.

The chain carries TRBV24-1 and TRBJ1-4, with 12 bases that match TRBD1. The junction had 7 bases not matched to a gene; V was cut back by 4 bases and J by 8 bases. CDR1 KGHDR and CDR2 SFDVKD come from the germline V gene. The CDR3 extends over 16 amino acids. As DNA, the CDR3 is TGTGCCACCAGTGACCTCCGGGACAGGGGGCGCGAAAAACTGTTTTTT. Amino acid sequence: CATSDLRDRGREKLFF.

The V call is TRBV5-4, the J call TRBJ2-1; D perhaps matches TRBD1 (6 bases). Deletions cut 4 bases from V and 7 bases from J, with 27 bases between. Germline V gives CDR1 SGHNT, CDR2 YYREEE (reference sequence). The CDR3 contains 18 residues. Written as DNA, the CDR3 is TGTGCCAGCAGCACCCTGGGAGACAGGTCGAGGCCCCGAAATGAGCAGTTCTTC. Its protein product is CASSTLGDRSRPRNEQFF.